At least ten counts were recorded for the clone carrying this T cell receptor (beta chain). The data stem from a study of T cells of healthy individuals. TCRdb re-called the 5' RACE reads through MiXCR, storing one row per CDR3 protein. The sample contains tens of thousands of distinct CDR3 sequences, 14% to 15% of which appear only once. The CDR3 loop spans 14 amino acids. The germline gives CDR1 SGHRS, CDR2 YFSETQ. V lost 2 bases and J 3 bases, leaving 9 bases between the germline ends. This TCR was sampled from a human donor in good health. This chain connects TRBV5-1 to TRBJ1-3, with D possibly TRBD1 on 6 matching bases. CDR3 loop: CASSLQGGGNTIYF. In DNA, the CDR3 is TGCGCCAGCAGCTTACAGGGAGGTGGAAACACCATATATTTT.